The 14 T cell receptor beta chains below were found in one sample sequenced in a study of T-cell reconstitution after alpha-beta-depleted transplantation in children. Construction of the TCRbeta library involved unique molecular identifiers. From the PCR reads, TCRdb called clonotypes with MiXCR, one entry per CDR3 protein. The table shows some 200,000 distinct CDR3 sequences, with 9.7% occurring only once. The sample consisted of PBMCs from the stem cell graft donor, taken from the stem cell graft. Source of these receptors: a human donor who donated a stem cell graft to a child with SCID.

This clonotype was observed many times. The V gene is TRBV29-1, the J gene TRBJ1-4; 9 bases align to TRBD1. This CDR3 region has 15 residues. Germline trimming cut 4 bases from V and 1 base from J; bases unmatched to any gene: 4. Germline assignment: CDR1 SQVTM and CDR2 ANQGSEA. In nucleotides, the CDR3 is TGCAGCGTTGCCTTGACAGGGGGAACTAATGAAAAACTGTTTTTT. Translated: CSVALTGGTNEKLFF.

A remark on this clonotype: Since a much larger clone is just one base distant, this may be a read error. This CDR3 is CSAIGGGGNYGFTF. CDR3 bases: TGCAGTGCAATAGGGGGTGGGGGGAACTATGGCTTCACCTTC. This chain connects TRBV20-1 to TRBJ1-2; D may be TRBD1 (6 bases). From germline, CDR1 is DFQATT and CDR2 SNEGSKA (reference sequence). The CDR3 spans 14 residues.

Ten or more counts support this clonotype. The CDR3 DNA is TGCGCCAGCAGCCAAGGGATCAATTTGGCCTATAATTCACCCCTCCACTTT. As protein: CASSQGINLAYNSPLHF. This chain connects TRBV4-1 to TRBJ1-6; D unclear. V lost 1 base and J lost 2, with 12 bases in between. The germline CDR1 and CDR2 sequences are MGHRA and YSYEKL. This CDR3 has 17 residues.

Many counts were recorded for this clonotype. The chain couples TRBV3-1 to TRBJ2-5; 8 positions agree with TRBD1. V shed 0 bases and J 3 bases; nucleotides not matched to a gene: 12. Per the germline V gene, CDR1 is LGHDT and CDR2 is YNNKEL (reference sequence). This CDR3 has 18 residues. As DNA, the CDR3 is TGTGCCAGCAGCCAAGATCTCTTCCGACTACAGGGGGAAGAGACCCAGTACTTC. Its protein is CASSQDLFRLQGEETQYF.

This clonotype was seen many times. This chain connects TRBV7-2 to TRBJ2-5; the match to TRBD2 covers 7 bases. Trimming took 5 bases from V and 5 from J; bases not matched to a gene: 8. Germline V gives CDR1 SGHTA, CDR2 FQGNSA. This CDR3 is 14 amino acids long. DNA for the CDR3: TGTGCCAGCAGCGGAGGGCTAGCGGTGGAGACCCAGTACTTC. Residues: CASSGGLAVETQYF.

The gene calls are TRBV5-1 and TRBJ2-5, with a weak D call TRBD2 (5 bases). The CDR3 totals 14 residues. The germline V gene has CDR1 SGHRS and CDR2 YFSETQ. The V end lost 0 bases, the J end lost 7 bases, and 13 bases lay between the germline ends. For the CDR3, the DNA is TGCGCCAGCAGCTTGGGGACGGTCGAGGGGACCCAGTACTTC. This encodes CASSLGTVEGTQYF.

The chain is built from TRBV15 and TRBJ2-1; D unresolved. V shed 1 base and J shed 7 bases, with 14 bases lying between them. The CDR3 runs to 15 residues. Germline values: CDR1 LNHNV, CDR2 YYDKDF (reference sequence). The chain's CDR3 is CATSRGTVPSNEQFF. Written as DNA, the CDR3 is TGTGCCACCAGCAGAGGGACGGTCCCTTCGAATGAGCAGTTCTTC.

This clonotype was recorded at least ten times. The chain is built from TRBV7-2 and TRBJ2-3, with D tentatively TRBD1 or TRBD2 (5 bases each). Trimming took off 3 bases at V and 0 bases at J, with 16 bases between the two ends. Germline loops: CDR1 SGHTA, CDR2 FQGNSA. This CDR3 has 17 residues. The CDR3 loop is CASSFPLRGPSTDTQYF. The CDR3 DNA reads TGTGCCAGCAGCTTCCCCCTCCGGGGCCCAAGCACAGATACGCAGTATTTT.

In its sample, this clonotype was seen many times. The chain combines TRBV15 with TRBJ1-6; D possibly corresponds to TRBD1 (6 bases). V was trimmed by 4 bases and J by 8 bases, leaving 12 bases between them. This CDR3 region has 14 residues. Germline V lookup: CDR1 LNHNV, CDR2 YYDKDF (reference sequence). CDR3 residues: CATSMTGFDSPLHF. The DNA of the CDR3 is TGTGCCACCAGCATGACAGGCTTTGATTCACCCCTCCACTTT.

In this sample, this clonotype turned up many times. The rearrangement links TRBV20-1 to TRBJ1-5; 7 bases align to TRBD1. V lost 0 bases, J lost 2 bases, and 13 bases stayed unmatched. Germline values: CDR1 DFQATT, CDR2 SNEGSKA (reference sequence). This CDR3 contains 18 residues. DNA of the CDR3: TGCAGTGCTAGAGATTTTACAGGGGAATCATGGGGCAATCAGCCCCAGCATTTT. This encodes CSARDFTGESWGNQPQHF.

This clonotype has at least ten counts. CDR3 bases: TGTGCCAGCAGCCCGGGCAGGGGACTTTTCGATGGCTACACCTTC. Amino acid sequence: CASSPGRGLFDGYTF. The chain uses TRBV12-3 or TRBV12-4 and TRBJ1-2; D is perhaps TRBD1 (6 bases). The CDR3 sequence is 15 residues long. Deletions cut 6 bases from V and 6 bases from J, with 20 bases between.

This clonotype was seen at least ten times. The V and J genes are TRBV7-2 and TRBJ1-2; no firm D call. The CDR3 consists of 14 residues. CDR1 is SGHTA, CDR2 FQGNSA, per germline. V lost 1 base to trimming and J lost 8 bases, with 14 bases between them. In nucleotides, the CDR3 is TGTGCCAGCAGCTTAGGGACCAACCCCTTCGGCTACACCTTC. Protein sequence: CASSLGTNPFGYTF. The full variable domain, its missing parts supplied by reference TRBV7-2 and TRBJ1-2, is GAGVSQSPSNKVTEKGKDVELRCDPISGHTALYWYRQSLGQGLEFLIYFQGNSAPDKSGLPSDRFSAERTGGSVSTLTIQRTQQEDSAVYLCASSLGTNPFGYTFGSGTRLTVV.

Ten or more counts support this clonotype. The chain couples TRBV6-2 or TRBV6-3 to TRBJ1-2; D is unclear. The CDR3 runs to 15 residues. Germline V CDR1 and CDR2: MNHEY, SVGEGT. Trimming took off 0 bases at V and 4 bases at J, with 12 bases between the two ends. The CDR3 DNA reads as TGTGCCAGCAGTTACTCGAAGCGAGGGTTCTATGGCTACACCTTC. Translation gives CASSYSKRGFYGYTF.

In its sample, this clonotype was seen many times. The chain joins TRBV5-1 to TRBJ1-1; TRBD1 might be the D (6 bases). Germline V CDR1 and CDR2: SGHRS, YFSETQ. The CDR3 extends over 13 amino acids. Trimming pared 1 base from V and 7 bases from J, leaving 11 bases between. The CDR3, as DNA: TGCGCCAGCAGCTTGTTAGGACAGAATGAAGCTTTCTTT. Its translation: CASSLLGQNEAFF.